The rows below give T cell receptor beta chains drawn from one sample of a study of T cells in Graves' hyperthyroidism and ophthalmopathy. TCRdb called the multiplex PCR reads again in MiXCR, with one record for every CDR3 protein. The repertoire holds fewer than 550,000 distinct CDR3 sequences, with approximately 24% as singletons. Sequencing input: blood. The receptors were gathered from a woman in her twenties or thirties with Graves' ophthalmopathy. Each CDR3 is given with its conserved first and last residue. D genes are given only for firm matches. Size tells how often a clone was seen (once, few, many) or the class of an expanded clone, and some rows leave it out.

j_gene,v_gene,abundance,d_gene,CDR3nt,CDR3aa
TRBJ1-1,TRBV2,many,.,TGTGCCAGCAAGAATCGGGGGACGAACACTGAAGCTTTCTTT,CASKNRGTNTEAFF
TRBJ1-5,TRBV28,once,.,TGTGCCAGCAGTTTACGAGACAGCCTCAAGCAGCCCCAGCATTTT,CASSLRDSLKQPQHF
TRBJ1-2,TRBV7-8,many,TRBD1,TGTGCCAGCAGCTCCGCCGAGACAGGGGCCGGCTACACCTTC,CASSSAETGAGYTF
TRBJ2-7,TRBV12-3/TRBV12-4,.,TRBD2,TGTGCCAGCAGTCCCGGGACTAGCGGACCCGGGGAGCAGTACTTC,CASSPGTSGPGEQYF
TRBJ1-2,TRBV5-1,many,.,TGCGCCAGCAGACAAGAGACGCCGTATGGCTACACCTTC,CASRQETPYGYTF
TRBJ2-2,TRBV12-3/TRBV12-4,.,.,TGTGCCAGCAGCGTCTCGGCATCCGGGGAGCTGTTTTTT,CASSVSASGELFF
TRBJ2-5,TRBV11-1,.,TRBD1,TGTGCCAGCAGCTTAGGGACCGGACAGGGAGAGACCCAGTACTTC,CASSLGTGQGETQYF
TRBJ2-7,TRBV7-9,.,.,TGTGCCAGCAGCTTAGCCGGGGCGGAGGAGCAGTGCTTC,CASSLAGAEEQCF
TRBJ2-7,TRBV4-1,few,.,TGCGCCAGCAGCCAAATTGGGTCTGGCGAGCAGTACTTC,CASSQIGSGEQYF
TRBJ1-1,TRBV27,many,.,TGTGCCAGCAGTCAGGACAGTGTGGCGAGCACTGAAGCTTTCTTT,CASSQDSVASTEAFF